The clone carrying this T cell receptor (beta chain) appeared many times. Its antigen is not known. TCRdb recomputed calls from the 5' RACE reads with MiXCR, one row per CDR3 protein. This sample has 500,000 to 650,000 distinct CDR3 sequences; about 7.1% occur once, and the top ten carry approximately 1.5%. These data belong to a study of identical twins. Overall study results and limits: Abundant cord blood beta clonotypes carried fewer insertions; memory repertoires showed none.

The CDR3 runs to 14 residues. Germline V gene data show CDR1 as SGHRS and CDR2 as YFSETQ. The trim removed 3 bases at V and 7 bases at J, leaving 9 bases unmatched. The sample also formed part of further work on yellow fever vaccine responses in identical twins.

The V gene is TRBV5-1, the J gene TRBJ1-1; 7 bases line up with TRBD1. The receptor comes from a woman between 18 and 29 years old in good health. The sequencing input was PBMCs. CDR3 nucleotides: TGCGCCAGCAGCTCCAAAACAGGGGACGGTGAAGCTTTCTTT. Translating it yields CASSSKTGDGEAFF.